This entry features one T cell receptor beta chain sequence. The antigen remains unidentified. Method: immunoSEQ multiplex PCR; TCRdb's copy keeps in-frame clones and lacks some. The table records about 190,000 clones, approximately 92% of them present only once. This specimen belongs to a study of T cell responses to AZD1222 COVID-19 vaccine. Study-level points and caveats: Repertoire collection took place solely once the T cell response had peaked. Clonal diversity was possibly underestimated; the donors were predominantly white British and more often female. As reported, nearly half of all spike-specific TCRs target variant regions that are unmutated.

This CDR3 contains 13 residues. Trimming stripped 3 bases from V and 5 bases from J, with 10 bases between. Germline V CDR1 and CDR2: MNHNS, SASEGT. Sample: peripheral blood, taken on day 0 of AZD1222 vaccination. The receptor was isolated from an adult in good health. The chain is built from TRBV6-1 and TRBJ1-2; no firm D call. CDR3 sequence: CASSDSSGYGYTF. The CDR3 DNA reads TGTGCCAGCAGTGACTCTTCGGGGTATGGCTACACCTTC.